This T cell receptor beta chain was sequenced in a study of blood T cell repertoires in COVID-19 (dated by TCRdb to about 2020). For context, the study as a whole: The collaborator samples originated in the United States, Italy and Spain and spanned the acute and convalescent phases of COVID-19. The prospective study material was composed of cDNA or gDNA derived from T cells, B-cell-depleted T cells, or PBMCs. The dataset comprised deeply sampled blood TCRbeta repertoires from subjects exposed to, actively infected with, or recovered from COVID-19. The repertoires were released in a freely available public database intended as a resource for research on the immune response to SARS-CoV-2. Samples were obtained from the ongoing ImmuneRACE study (first 160 participants) and from 1,254 subjects provided by 6 global collaborators. The sample metadata nearly always contained a de-identified subject ID, COVID-19 status, age in years and sex. Where HLA class I and class II types were available, the types were taken from metadata supplied by the sample provider, not from assay-based typing.

About this clone: Its antigen remains unidentified. Qualities for individual bases were not recorded, and no much larger clone is one base off.

Findings and caveats that apply to the study as a whole: The amount of clinical and demographic metadata varied by source and participant and was provided uncurated.

TCRbeta CDR3 regions were amplified from genomic DNA by means of the immunoSEQ Assay, a bias-controlled multiplex PCR. As for how the authors treated the data: Nucleated cell counts per sample were estimated from amplification of reference gene primers within the assay. To quantify the absolute abundance of each unique TCRbeta CDR3 rearrangement, sequence reads were collapsed and filtered. For each sample, productive Simpson clonality was calculated by taking the square root of Simpson's diversity index across productive rearrangements. What TCRdb holds here is the immuneACCESS table cut down to in-frame rearrangements. Part of the clones is not present; checked against another copy, under half of the missing clones reflect an unresolved V gene, and the others are unexplained. The DNA gave D and trimming, while V, J and clone size come from that table. This sample lists approximately 400,000 clones; around 89% were detected once. The leading ten clones occupy more than 1% of the sample.

Enrolling through a virtual design, the prospective study's participants ranged in age from about 18 to 89 years and lived across roughly 23 United States geographic areas. To assign participants to cohorts, the prospective study relied on clinical history that participants themselves reported in a screening survey and a study questionnaire. ImmuneRACE Cohort 3 recovered participants were defined by two consecutive negative NP/OP PCR tests, healthcare professional clearance, or symptom resolution. Each participant in the prospective study had whole blood, serum and a nasopharyngeal or oropharyngeal swab collected by mobile phlebotomists. Prospective study participants could optionally give additional blood draws and questionnaires over an approximately two-month period. Prospective study blood samples were shipped either frozen or at room temperature before DNA extraction. This receptor was taken from a young woman who had recovered from COVID-19. The sample consisted of PBMCs or T cells enriched from blood (not recorded which).

CDR3 reads: CAISEFVGRRDHEAFF. The bases read TGTGCCATCAGTGAGTTCGTGGGTCGGAGGGACCACGAAGCTTTCTTT. This chain is built from TRBV10-3 and TRBJ1-1; D gene: possibly TRBD1, on 5 matching bases. V lost 1 base and J lost 8 bases; the stretch between them is 20 bases long. Taken from the germline V gene, the CDR1 and CDR2 loops are ENHRY and SYGVKD. The CDR3 contains 16 residues, cysteine and phenylalanine counted. Solely the CDR3 DNA is kept, with 48 bases framed from the first base.